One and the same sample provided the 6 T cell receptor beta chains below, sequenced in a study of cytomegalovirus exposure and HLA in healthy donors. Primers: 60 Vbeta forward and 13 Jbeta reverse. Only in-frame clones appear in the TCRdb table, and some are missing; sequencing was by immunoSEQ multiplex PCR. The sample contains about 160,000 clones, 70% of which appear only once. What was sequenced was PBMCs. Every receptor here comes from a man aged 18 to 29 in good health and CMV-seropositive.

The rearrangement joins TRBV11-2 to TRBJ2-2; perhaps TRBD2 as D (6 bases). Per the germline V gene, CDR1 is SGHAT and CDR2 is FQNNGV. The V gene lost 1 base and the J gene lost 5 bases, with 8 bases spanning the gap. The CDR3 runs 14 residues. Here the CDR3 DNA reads TGTGCCAGCAGCTTAGTCGGGAGTACCGGGGAGCTGTTTTTT. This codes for CASSLVGSTGELFF.

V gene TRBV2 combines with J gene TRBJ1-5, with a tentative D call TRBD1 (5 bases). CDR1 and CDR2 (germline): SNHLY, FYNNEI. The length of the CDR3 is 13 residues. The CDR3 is CGGGGLSNQPQHF. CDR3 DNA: TGTGGGGGGGGAGGGCTTAGCAATCAGCCCCAGCATTTT.

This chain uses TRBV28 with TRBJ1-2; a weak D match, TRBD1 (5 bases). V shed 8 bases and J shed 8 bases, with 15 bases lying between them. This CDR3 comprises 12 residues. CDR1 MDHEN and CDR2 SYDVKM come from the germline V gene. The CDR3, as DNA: TGTGCCAGCCTGGGGGGGAGAGAGGGCTACACCTTC. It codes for CASLGGREGYTF.

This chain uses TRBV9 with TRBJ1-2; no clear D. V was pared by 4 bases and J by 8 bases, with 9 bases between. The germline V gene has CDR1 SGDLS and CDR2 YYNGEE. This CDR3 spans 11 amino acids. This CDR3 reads CASSSLGGYTF. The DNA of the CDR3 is TGTGCCAGCAGCTCTCTGGGCGGCTACACCTTC.

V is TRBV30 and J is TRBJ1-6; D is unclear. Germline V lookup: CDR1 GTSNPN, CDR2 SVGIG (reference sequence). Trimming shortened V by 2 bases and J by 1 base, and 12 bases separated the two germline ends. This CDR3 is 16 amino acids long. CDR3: CAWSLGVTSYNSPLHF. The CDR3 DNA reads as TGTGCCTGGAGTCTCGGAGTTACGTCCTATAATTCACCCCTCCACTTT.

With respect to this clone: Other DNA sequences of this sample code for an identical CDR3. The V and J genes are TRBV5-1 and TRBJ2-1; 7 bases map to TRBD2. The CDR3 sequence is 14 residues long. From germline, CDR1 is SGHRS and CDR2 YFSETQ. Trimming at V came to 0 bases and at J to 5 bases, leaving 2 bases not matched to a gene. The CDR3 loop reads CASSLAGGDNEQFF. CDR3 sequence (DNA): TGCGCCAGCAGCTTGGCGGGAGGAGACAATGAGCAGTTCTTC.